This paragraph reports one T cell receptor beta chain. What it recognizes is unknown. The data belong to a study of CXCR3-negative and CXCR3-positive naive CD8 T cells. General study points: Memory cells showed distinct TRBV-TRBJ patterns, while the two naive subsets matched. The authors found comparable surface CD5 between naive subsets and inferred TCR strength from TRB CDR3 properties. Both naive subsets had comparably high diversity; memory CD8+ cells much lower.

All TRB cDNA libraries came from 5' RACE performed with UMI labels. TCRdb re-called the 5' RACE reads, yielding one record per CDR3 amino acid sequence without DNA. This sample's clone table lists about 45,000 distinct CDR3 sequences. The CDR3 runs to 15 residues. Per the germline V gene, CDR1 is MNHEY and CDR2 is SMNVEV (reference sequence). This clonotype was sampled from a human donor in good health. Some clones in this sample may be carry-over from other donors' samples. This chain links TRBV27 with TRBJ2-7. Sequencing was carried out using memory CD8+ T cells from blood. CDR3 protein: CASSLSSFTFYEQYF.